Listed below are T cell receptor beta chains from one sample, sequenced in a study of response to subunit inactivated influenza vaccine. TCRdb re-called the RT-PCR reads through MiXCR, storing one row per CDR3 protein. The sample carries about 540,000 distinct CDR3 sequences, roughly 25% recorded once. The same data also contributed to another study, on T cells expressing NK-cell markers.

The source was CD4+ T cells sorted from PBMCs, collected approximately 13 days after vaccination. Source of these receptors: a man aged 50 or older who received an inactivated influenza vaccine. The CDR3 runs from the conserved cysteine through the conserved F or W. The order of the fields is D gene, CDR3 length, clone size, V gene, J gene, CDR3 DNA, CDR3 protein. A D gene is named only where the DNA matches it firmly. Size tells how often a clone was seen (once, few, many) or the class of an expanded clone, and some rows leave it out.

D: TRBD2
length: 15
size: many
V: TRBV12-3/TRBV12-4
J: TRBJ2-1
DNA: TGTGCCAGCAGTTTTAGACTAGCGGGAGGGTATGAGCAGTTCTTC
CDR3: CASSFRLAGGYEQFF

D: .
length: 14
size: .
V: TRBV21-1
J: TRBJ2-7
DNA: TGTGCCAGCAGCAAAGTGCATGGGGGCTACGAGCAGTACTTC
CDR3: CASSKVHGGYEQYF

D: .
length: 16
size: few
V: TRBV7-9
J: TRBJ1-6
DNA: TGTGCCAGCAGCTTTCCACAGGGCACCGGCCATTCACCCCTCCACTTT
CDR3: CASSFPQGTGHSPLHF

D: TRBD2
length: 15
size: .
V: TRBV5-1
J: TRBJ2-1
DNA: TGCGCCAGCAGCTTGGTGGGCGGGAGCGGCGATGAGCAGTTCTTC
CDR3: CASSLVGGSGDEQFF

D: .
length: 12
size: many
V: TRBV20-1
J: TRBJ2-7
DNA: TGCAGTGCCAAGCAGAGAAGCTACGAGCAGTACTTC
CDR3: CSAKQRSYEQYF

D: .
length: 14
size: few
V: TRBV12-3/TRBV12-4
J: TRBJ1-6
DNA: TGTGCCAGCAGTTTCACAGGGCCGAATTCACCCCTCCACTTT
CDR3: CASSFTGPNSPLHF

D: TRBD1
length: 13
size: .
V: TRBV7-2
J: TRBJ1-5
DNA: TGTGCCAGCAGGCAGGGGACAGCCCAGCCCCAGCATTTT
CDR3: CASRQGTAQPQHF

D: .
length: 13
size: few
V: TRBV20-1
J: TRBJ2-7
DNA: TGCAGTCCCCACCGACCCCAGCTCCCCGAGCAGTACTTC
CDR3: CSPHRPQLPEQYF

D: .
length: 16
size: .
V: TRBV4-2
J: TRBJ2-7
DNA: TGTGCCAGCAGCCCAACTGCGCGGGGTTTGGCCTACGAGCAGTACTTC
CDR3: CASSPTARGLAYEQYF

D: TRBD1
length: 15
size: .
V: TRBV5-1
J: TRBJ2-4
DNA: TGCGCCAGCAGCTCCCTCAGACAGGGGGAAAACATTCAGTACTTC
CDR3: CASSSLRQGENIQYF

D: .
length: 14
size: .
V: TRBV12-3/TRBV12-4
J: TRBJ2-1
DNA: TGTGCCAGCAGGCTCGCTGGGCCGTACAATGAGCAGTTCTTC
CDR3: CASRLAGPYNEQFF

D: .
length: 15
size: many
V: TRBV28
J: TRBJ2-3
DNA: TGTGCCAGCATTTCCTTACGTGCTGGGTCAGATACGCAGTATTTT
CDR3: CASISLRAGSDTQYF

D: .
length: 13
size: few
V: TRBV11-2
J: TRBJ1-6
DNA: TGTGCCAGCAGCTTAGATGGCCTGGGCCCCCTCCACTTT
CDR3: CASSLDGLGPLHF

D: .
length: 14
size: .
V: TRBV6-1
J: TRBJ1-1
DNA: TGTGCCAGCAGAGAAGACAGGAGCAACACTGAAGCTTTCTTT
CDR3: CASREDRSNTEAFF

D: .
length: 17
size: many
V: TRBV12-3/TRBV12-4
J: TRBJ2-1
DNA: TGTGCCAGCAGCCCTGGCACTAGACGGGGTACCTACAATGAGCAGTTCTTC
CDR3: CASSPGTRRGTYNEQFF

D: TRBD2
length: 18
size: few
V: TRBV7-8
J: TRBJ2-7
DNA: TGTGCCAGCAGCCTAGGACTAGCGGGAGGCTGGGGGTCCTACGAGCAGTACTTC
CDR3: CASSLGLAGGWGSYEQYF

D: .
length: 12
size: .
V: TRBV7-2
J: TRBJ1-5
DNA: TGTGCCAGCAGCTACAGGGATCAGCCCCAGCATTTT
CDR3: CASSYRDQPQHF

D: .
length: 13
size: few
V: TRBV28
J: TRBJ2-2
DNA: TGTGCCAGCACCACGGTTAACACCGGGGAGCTGTTTTTT
CDR3: CASTTVNTGELFF

D: .
length: 14
size: .
V: TRBV4-2
J: TRBJ2-1
DNA: TGTGCCAGCAGCCCGGCGAGGTCCCGCGATGAGCAGTTCTTC
CDR3: CASSPARSRDEQFF

D: .
length: 12
size: few
V: TRBV12-3/TRBV12-4
J: TRBJ2-7
DNA: TGTGCCAGCAGTTTAAATCGCAACGAGCAGTACTTC
CDR3: CASSLNRNEQYF

D: .
length: 15
size: .
V: TRBV5-1
J: TRBJ2-5
DNA: TGCGCCAGCGGATCGAGGGCAGGGCTAGGAGAGACCCAGTACTTC
CDR3: CASGSRAGLGETQYF

D: TRBD2
length: 14
size: .
V: TRBV6-2/TRBV6-3
J: TRBJ2-2
DNA: TGTGCCAGCAGTTTCCAGCGGGGCACCGGGGAGCTGTTTTTT
CDR3: CASSFQRGTGELFF

D: TRBD1
length: 15
size: few
V: TRBV24-1
J: TRBJ2-5
DNA: TGTGCCACCAGTGGCAGGACAGGGGCGGCGGAGACCCAGTACTTC
CDR3: CATSGRTGAAETQYF

D: .
length: 13
size: once
V: TRBV7-2
J: TRBJ2-5
DNA: TGTGCCAGCAGCACTTGGCCCGGGGAGACCCAGTACTTC
CDR3: CASSTWPGETQYF

D: .
length: 15
size: few
V: TRBV9
J: TRBJ2-2
DNA: TGTGCCAGCAGCGTAGCTGCAGAACTCACCGGGGAGCTGTTTTTT
CDR3: CASSVAAELTGELFF

D: .
length: 15
size: .
V: TRBV7-9
J: TRBJ2-5
DNA: TGTGCCAGCAGCCCGGCGGGGTTCCCTATGAAGACCCAGTACTTC
CDR3: CASSPAGFPMKTQYF